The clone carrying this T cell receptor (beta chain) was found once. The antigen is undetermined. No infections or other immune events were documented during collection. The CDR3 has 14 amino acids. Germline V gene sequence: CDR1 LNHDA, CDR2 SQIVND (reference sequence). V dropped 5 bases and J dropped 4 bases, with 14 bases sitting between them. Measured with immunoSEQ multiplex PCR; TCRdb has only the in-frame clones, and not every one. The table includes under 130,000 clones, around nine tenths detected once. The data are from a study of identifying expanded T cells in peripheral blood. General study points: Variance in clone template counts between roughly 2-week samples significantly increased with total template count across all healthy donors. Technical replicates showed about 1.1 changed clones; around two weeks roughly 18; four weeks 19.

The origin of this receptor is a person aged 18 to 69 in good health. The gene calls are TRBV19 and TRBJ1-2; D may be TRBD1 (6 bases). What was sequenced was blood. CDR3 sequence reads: CASSPRTVSYGYTF. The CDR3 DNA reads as TGTGCCAGTAGTCCTCGGACAGTCAGCTATGGCTACACCTTC.